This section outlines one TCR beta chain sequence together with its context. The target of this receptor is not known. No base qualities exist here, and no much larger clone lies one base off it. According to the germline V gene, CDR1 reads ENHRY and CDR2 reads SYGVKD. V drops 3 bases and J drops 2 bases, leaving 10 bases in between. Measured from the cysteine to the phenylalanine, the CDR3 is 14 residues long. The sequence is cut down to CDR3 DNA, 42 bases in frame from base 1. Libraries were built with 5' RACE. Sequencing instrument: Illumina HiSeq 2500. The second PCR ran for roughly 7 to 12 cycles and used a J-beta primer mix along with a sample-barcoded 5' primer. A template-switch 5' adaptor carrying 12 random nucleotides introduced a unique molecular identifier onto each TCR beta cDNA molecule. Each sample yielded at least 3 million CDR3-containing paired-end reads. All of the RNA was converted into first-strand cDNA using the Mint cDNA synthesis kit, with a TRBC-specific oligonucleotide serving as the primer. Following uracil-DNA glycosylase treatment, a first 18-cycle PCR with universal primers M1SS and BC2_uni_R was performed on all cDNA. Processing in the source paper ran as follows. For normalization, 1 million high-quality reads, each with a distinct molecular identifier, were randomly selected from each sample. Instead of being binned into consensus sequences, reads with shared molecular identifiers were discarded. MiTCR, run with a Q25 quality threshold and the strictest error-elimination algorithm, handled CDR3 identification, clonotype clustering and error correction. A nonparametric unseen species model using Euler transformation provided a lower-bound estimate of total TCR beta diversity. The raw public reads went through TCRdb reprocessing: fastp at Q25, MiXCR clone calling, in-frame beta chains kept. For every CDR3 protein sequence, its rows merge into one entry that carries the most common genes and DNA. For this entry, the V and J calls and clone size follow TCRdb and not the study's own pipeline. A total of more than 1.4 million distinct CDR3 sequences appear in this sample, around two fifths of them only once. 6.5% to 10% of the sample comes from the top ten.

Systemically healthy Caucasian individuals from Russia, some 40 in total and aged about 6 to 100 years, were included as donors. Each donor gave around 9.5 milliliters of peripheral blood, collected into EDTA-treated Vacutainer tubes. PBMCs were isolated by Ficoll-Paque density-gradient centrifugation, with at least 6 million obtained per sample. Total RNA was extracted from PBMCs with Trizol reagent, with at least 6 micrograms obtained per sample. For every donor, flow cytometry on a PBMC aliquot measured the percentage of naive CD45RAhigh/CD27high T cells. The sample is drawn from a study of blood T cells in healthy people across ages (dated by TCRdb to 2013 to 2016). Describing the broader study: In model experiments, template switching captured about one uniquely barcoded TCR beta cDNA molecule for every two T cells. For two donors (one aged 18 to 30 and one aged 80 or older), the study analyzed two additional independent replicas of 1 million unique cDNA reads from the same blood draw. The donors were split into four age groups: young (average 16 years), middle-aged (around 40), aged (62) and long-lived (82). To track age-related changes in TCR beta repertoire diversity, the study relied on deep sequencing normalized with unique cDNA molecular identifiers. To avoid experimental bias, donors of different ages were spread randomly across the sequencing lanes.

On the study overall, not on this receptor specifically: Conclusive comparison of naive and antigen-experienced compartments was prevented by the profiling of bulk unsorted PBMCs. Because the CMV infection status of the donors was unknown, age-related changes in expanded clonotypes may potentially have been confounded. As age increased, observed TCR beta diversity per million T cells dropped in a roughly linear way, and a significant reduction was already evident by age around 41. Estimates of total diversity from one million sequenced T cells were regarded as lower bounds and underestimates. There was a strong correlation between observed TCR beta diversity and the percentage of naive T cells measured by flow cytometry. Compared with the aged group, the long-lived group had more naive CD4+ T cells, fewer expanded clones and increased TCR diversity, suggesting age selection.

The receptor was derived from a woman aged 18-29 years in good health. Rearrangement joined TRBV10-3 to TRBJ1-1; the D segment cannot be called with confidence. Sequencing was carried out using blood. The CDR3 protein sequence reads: CAISEGRFNTEAFF. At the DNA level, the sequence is TGTGCCATCAGTGAAGGGAGATTTAACACTGAAGCTTTCTTT.